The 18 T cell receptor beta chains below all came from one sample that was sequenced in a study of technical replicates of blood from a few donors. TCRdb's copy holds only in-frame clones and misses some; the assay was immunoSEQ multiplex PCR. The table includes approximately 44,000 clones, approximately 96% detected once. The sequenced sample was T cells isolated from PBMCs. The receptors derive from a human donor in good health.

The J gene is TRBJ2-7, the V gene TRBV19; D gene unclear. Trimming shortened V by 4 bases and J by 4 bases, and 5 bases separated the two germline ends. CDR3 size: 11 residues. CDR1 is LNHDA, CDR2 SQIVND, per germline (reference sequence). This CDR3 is CASSSGYEQYF. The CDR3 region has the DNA TGTGCCAGTAGTAGCGGATACGAGCAGTACTTC. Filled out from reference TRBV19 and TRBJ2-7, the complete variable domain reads DGGITQSPKYLFRKEGQNVTLSCEQNLNHDAMYWYRQDPGQGLRLIYYSQIVNDFQKGDIAEGYSVSREKKESFPLTVTSAQKNPTAFYLCASSSGYEQYFGPGTRLTVT.

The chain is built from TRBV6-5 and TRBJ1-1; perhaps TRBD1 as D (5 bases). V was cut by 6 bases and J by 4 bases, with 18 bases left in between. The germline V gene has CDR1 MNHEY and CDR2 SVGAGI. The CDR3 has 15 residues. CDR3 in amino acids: CASSFRQSWGTEAFF. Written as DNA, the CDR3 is TGTGCCAGCAGCTTTCGACAGTCCTGGGGCACTGAAGCTTTCTTT.

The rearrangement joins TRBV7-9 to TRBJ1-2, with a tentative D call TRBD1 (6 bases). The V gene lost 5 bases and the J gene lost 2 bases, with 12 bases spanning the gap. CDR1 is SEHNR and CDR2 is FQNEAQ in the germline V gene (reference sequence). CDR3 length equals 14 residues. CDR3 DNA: TGTGCCAGCAGCCCTCAGACAGGAAACTATGGCTACACCTTC. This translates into CASSPQTGNYGYTF.

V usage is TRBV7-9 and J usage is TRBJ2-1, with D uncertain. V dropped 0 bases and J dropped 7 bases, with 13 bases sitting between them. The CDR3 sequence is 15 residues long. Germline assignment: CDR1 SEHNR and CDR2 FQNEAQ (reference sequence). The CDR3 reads CASSLASGLENEQFF. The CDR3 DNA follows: TGTGCCAGCAGCTTAGCTAGTGGTCTTGAAAATGAGCAGTTCTTC.

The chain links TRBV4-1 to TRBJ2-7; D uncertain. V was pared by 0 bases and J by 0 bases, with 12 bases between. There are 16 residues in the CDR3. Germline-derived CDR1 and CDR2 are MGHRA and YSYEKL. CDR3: CASSQEGSYLSYEQYF. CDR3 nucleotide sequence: TGCGCCAGCAGCCAAGAGGGCAGCTATCTCTCCTACGAGCAGTACTTC.

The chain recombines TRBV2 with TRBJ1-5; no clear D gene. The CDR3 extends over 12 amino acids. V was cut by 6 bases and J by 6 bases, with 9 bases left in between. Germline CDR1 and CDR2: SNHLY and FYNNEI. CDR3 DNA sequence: TGTGCCAGCAGCCCGGCTAGTCAGCCCCAGCATTTT. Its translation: CASSPASQPQHF.

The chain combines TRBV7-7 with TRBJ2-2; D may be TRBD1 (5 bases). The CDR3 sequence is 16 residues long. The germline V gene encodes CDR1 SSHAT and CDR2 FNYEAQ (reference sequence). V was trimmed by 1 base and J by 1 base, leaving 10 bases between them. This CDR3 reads CASSLGRTMNTGELFF. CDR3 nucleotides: TGTGCCAGCAGCTTAGGTCGGACAATGAACACCGGGGAGCTGTTTTTT. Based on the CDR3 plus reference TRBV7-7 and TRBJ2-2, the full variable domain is GAGVSQSPRYKVTKRGQDVTLRCDPISSHATLYWYQQALGQGPEFLTYFNYEAQPDKSGLPSDRFSAERPEGSISTLTIQRTEQRDSAMYRCASSLGRTMNTGELFFGEGSRLTVL.

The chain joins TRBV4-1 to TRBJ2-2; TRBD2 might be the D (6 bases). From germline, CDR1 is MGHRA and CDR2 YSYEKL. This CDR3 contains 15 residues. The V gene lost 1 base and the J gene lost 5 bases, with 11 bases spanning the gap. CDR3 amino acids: CASSQVTSTTGELFF. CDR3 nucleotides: TGCGCCAGCAGCCAAGTTACTAGCACGACCGGGGAGCTGTTTTTT.

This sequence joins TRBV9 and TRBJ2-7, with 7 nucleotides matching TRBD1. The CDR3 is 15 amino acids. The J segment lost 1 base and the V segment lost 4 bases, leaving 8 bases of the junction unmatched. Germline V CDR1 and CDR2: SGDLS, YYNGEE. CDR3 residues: CASSLDRDRSYEQYF. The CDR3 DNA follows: TGTGCCAGCAGCTTAGACCGGGACAGATCCTACGAGCAGTACTTC.

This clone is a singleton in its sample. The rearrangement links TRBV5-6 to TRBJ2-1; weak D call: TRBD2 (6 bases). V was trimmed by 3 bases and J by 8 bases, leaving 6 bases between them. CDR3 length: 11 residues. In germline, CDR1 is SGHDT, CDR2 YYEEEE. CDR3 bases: TGTGCCAGCAGCTGGGACTATGAGCAGTTCTTC. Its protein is CASSWDYEQFF. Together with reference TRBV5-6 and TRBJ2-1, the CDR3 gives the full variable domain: DAGVTQSPTHLIKTRGQQVTLRCSPKSGHDTVSWYQQALGQGPQFIFQYYEEEERQRGNFPDRFSGHQFPNYSSELNVNALLLGDSALYLCASSWDYEQFFGPGTRLTVL.

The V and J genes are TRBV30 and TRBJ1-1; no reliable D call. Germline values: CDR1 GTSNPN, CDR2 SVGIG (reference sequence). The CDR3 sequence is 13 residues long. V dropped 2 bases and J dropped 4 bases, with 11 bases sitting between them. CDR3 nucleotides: TGTGCCTGGAGTTTAACAGACGTCACTGAAGCTTTCTTT. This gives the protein CAWSLTDVTEAFF.

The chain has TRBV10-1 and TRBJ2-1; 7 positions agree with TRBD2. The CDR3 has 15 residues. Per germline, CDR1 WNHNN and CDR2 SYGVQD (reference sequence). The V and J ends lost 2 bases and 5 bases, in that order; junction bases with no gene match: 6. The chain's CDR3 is CASSETSDGHNEQFF. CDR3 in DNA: TGCGCCAGCAGTGAGACTAGCGATGGGCACAATGAGCAGTTCTTC.

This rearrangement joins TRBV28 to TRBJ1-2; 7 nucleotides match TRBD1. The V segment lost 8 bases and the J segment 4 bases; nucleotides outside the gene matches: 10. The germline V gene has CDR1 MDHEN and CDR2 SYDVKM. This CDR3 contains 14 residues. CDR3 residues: CASLGQTISYGYTF. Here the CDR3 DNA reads TGTGCCAGCTTGGGACAGACTATTAGCTATGGCTACACCTTC.

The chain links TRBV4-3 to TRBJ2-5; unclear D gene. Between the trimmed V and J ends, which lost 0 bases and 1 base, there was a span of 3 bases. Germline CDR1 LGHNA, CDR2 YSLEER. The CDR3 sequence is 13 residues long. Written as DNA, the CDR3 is TGCGCCAGCAGCCAAGAGGCCCAAGAGACCCAGTACTTC. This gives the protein CASSQEAQETQYF.

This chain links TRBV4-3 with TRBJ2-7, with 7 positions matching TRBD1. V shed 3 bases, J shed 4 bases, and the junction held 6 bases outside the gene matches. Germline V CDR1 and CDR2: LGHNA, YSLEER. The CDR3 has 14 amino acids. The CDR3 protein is CASSHSGTDYEQYF. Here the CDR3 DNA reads TGCGCCAGCAGCCACTCCGGGACAGATTACGAGCAGTACTTC.

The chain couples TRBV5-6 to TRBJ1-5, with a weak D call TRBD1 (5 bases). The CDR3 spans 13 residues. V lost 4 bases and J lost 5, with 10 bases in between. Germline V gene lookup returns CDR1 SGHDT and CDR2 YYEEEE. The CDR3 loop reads CASSRRDDQPQHF. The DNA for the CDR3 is TGTGCCAGCAGCCGCAGGGATGATCAGCCCCAGCATTTT.

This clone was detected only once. CDR3 residues: CASSELPRATEAFF. The CDR3 nucleotides are TGTGCCAGCAGTGAGTTGCCCAGGGCTACTGAAGCTTTCTTT. This sequence joins TRBV2 and TRBJ1-1, with D possibly TRBD1 on 5 matching bases. This CDR3 contains 14 residues. Trimming took off 3 bases at V and 5 bases at J, with 13 bases between the two ends. CDR1 SNHLY and CDR2 FYNNEI come from the germline V gene.

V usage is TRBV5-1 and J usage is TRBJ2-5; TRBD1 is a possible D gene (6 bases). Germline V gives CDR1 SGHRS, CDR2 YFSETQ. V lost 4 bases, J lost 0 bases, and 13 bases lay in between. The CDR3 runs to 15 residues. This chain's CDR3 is CASSKTYRDQETQYF. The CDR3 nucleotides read TGCGCCAGCAGCAAGACCTACAGGGACCAAGAGACCCAGTACTTC.